Following are 30 T cell receptor beta chains from one sample sequenced in a study of tumor and adjacent non-tumor tissue in lung cancer. RNA was extracted from bulk tissue without any cell sorting. Three rounds of nested PCR, following a modified ARM-PCR protocol, produced the TCRbeta library. TCRdb re-called the multiplex PCR reads through MiXCR, storing one row per CDR3 protein. The repertoire holds about 110,000 distinct CDR3 sequences, with under 90% as singletons. The sequenced sample consisted of lung tumor tissue. These receptors all stem from a man aged 70 or older with non-small cell lung cancer.

Turning to this clonotype: The junction does not match germline at one end; this may be a read error. This CDR3 is CASSYRAMNIGDLFF. CDR3 DNA: TGTGCCAGTAGTTACCGGGCCATGAACATCGGGGACCTGTTTTTT. This chain links TRBV6-5 with TRBJ2-2, with D perhaps assigned TRBD1 or TRBD2 (5 bases each). Germline loops: CDR1 MNHEY, CDR2 SVGAGI. This CDR3 contains 15 residues.

Worth noting for this clonotype: Germline and junction disagree at one end, which may indicate a read error. J is TRBJ2-1 and V is TRBV12-3 or TRBV12-4, with D perhaps matching TRBD1 or TRBD2 (5 bases each). This CDR3 comprises 15 residues. The CDR3 reads CASSFWDHSYNEQFF. The CDR3 coding sequence is TGTGCCAGCAGTTTTTGGGACCATTCCTACAATGAGCAATTCTTC.

The table lists this clonotype with a count of one. This sequence joins TRBV6-6 and TRBJ2-1; 12 bases fit TRBD2. CDR3 size: 15 residues. V lost 8 bases, J lost 8 bases, and 10 bases stayed unmatched. The germline gives CDR1 MNHNY, CDR2 SVGAGI (reference sequence). The CDR3 here is CASDSSSGRGDEQFF. The CDR3 nucleotides are TGTGCCAGCGACTCGTCTAGCGGGAGGGGGGATGAGCAGTTCTTC.

About this clonotype itself: Sequence at one end of the junction differs from germline and may be a read error. The rearrangement joins TRBV6-1 to TRBJ2-2; D possibly corresponds to TRBD2 (6 bases). The CDR3 runs to 17 residues. Germline assignment: CDR1 MNHNS and CDR2 SASEGT. CDR3: CTSREEGPFTYTWELFF. The CDR3 coding sequence is TGTACCAGCAGGGAGGAGGGACCGTTTACATACACCTGGGAGCTGTTTTTT.

As concerns this clonotype: This is likely a read error, given that the CDR3 carries no conserved phenylalanine or tryptophan at its end. The chain is built from TRBV6-6 and TRBJ1-5; D possibly corresponds to TRBD1 (5 bases). The CDR3 sequence is 16 residues long. CDR1 is MNHNY, CDR2 SVGAGI, per germline (reference sequence). Trimming pared 5 bases from V and 6 bases from J, leaving 20 bases between. CDR3 coding DNA: TGTGCCAGCAGTCCAGAACCTTCAGGGTTGATTCAGCCCCAGCATTTA. Translated, it gives CASSPEPSGLIQPQHL.

Turning to this clonotype: The junction shows a germline mismatch at one end, possibly a read error. The chain combines TRBV4-1 with TRBJ1-5, with 9 bases identical to TRBD1. This CDR3 comprises 15 residues. Germline V gives CDR1 MGHRA, CDR2 YSYEKL. The CDR3 sequence is CARSPGTGSNQHQHF. Here the CDR3 DNA reads TGCGCCAGAAGCCCCGGGACAGGGAGCAATCAGCACCAGCATTTT.

V gene TRBV11-2 combines with J gene TRBJ2-3; D is perhaps TRBD2 (6 bases). The V end was cut by 6 bases, the J end by 7 bases, with 17 bases between. Germline values: CDR1 SGHAT, CDR2 FQNNGV. The CDR3 extends over 14 amino acids. The CDR3 sequence: CASSSRGFSNTQYF. As DNA, the CDR3 is TGTGCCAGCAGTTCACGGGGGTTCTCAAATACGCAGTATTTT. The complete variable domain, with remaining parts taken from reference TRBV11-2 and TRBJ2-3, reads EAGVAQSPRYKIIEKRQSVAFWCNPISGHATLYWYQQILGQGPKLLIQFQNNGVVDDSQLPKDRFSAERLKGVDSTLKIQPAKLEDSAVYLCASSSRGFSNTQYFGPGTRLTVL.

Of note for this clonotype: Relative to the germline gene, one junction end is altered; a read error may explain this. The chain uses TRBV6-1 and TRBJ1-2; D not resolved. The CDR3 runs to 15 residues. Germline V CDR1 and CDR2: MNHNS, SASEGT. CDR3 bases: TGTGCCAGCAGCCTGTGGGAGAAGTCTAACTGTGGCTACACCTTC. Amino acids: CASSLWEKSNCGYTF.

The chain recombines TRBV9 with TRBJ2-2; D unresolved. Trimming pared 0 bases from V and 0 bases from J, leaving 6 bases between. Looked up from germline, CDR1 is SGDLS and CDR2 is YYNGEE. The CDR3 has 15 amino acids. The CDR3 coding sequence is TGTGCCAGCAGCGTAGAAGGACCGAACACCGGGGAGCTGTTTTTT. It yields the protein CASSVEGPNTGELFF.

This clonotype was recorded at least ten times. This sequence joins TRBV29-1 and TRBJ2-7; TRBD1 matches at 8 bases. Unmatched junction bases numbered 4, after V lost 6 bases and J lost 6 bases. The CDR3 runs 11 residues. In germline, CDR1 is SQVTM, CDR2 ANQGSEA. CDR3 nucleotides: TGCAGCGTCCGGACAGGGCCCGAGCAGTACTTC. As protein: CSVRTGPEQYF.

As concerns this clonotype: Sequence at one end of the junction differs from germline and may be a read error. V usage is TRBV29-1 and J usage is TRBJ2-1; TRBD2 is a possible D gene (5 bases). Germline values: CDR1 SQVTM, CDR2 ANQGSEA. The CDR3 is 12 residues long. CDR3 amino acids: CSPEEGNHEQFF. For the CDR3, the DNA is TGCAGCCCGGAAGAGGGTAACCATGAACAGTTCTTC.

In its sample, this clonotype was seen once. One end of the junction fails to match germline, which may point to a read error. The chain recombines TRBV6-6 with TRBJ1-5; 9 nucleotides match TRBD1. The CDR3 contains 15 residues. CDR1 and CDR2 (germline): MNHNY, SVGAGI (reference sequence). CDR3 amino acids: CDSSFTGGFNQPQHF. CDR3 DNA: TGTGACAGCAGTTTCACAGGGGGCTTCAATCAGCCCCAGCATTTT.

As concerns this clonotype: One end of the junction fails to match germline, which may point to a read error. The rearrangement links TRBV5-6 to TRBJ2-7; 7 bases agree with TRBD2. The CDR3 consists of 14 residues. Germline CDR1 SGHDT, CDR2 YYEEEE. The CDR3, as DNA: TGTGCCTGCAGCTGGGGGGGGTCCTACTACGAGCAGTACTTC. Protein sequence: CACSWGGSYYEQYF.

The chain carries TRBV29-1 and TRBJ1-2; TRBD1 matches at 8 bases. Germline V gives CDR1 SQVTM, CDR2 ANQGSEA. With 8 bases clipped from V and 2 bases from J, the junction kept 7 bases outside the gene matches. The CDR3 spans 13 residues. CDR3 region: CSIPWTGNYGYTF. Written as DNA, the CDR3 is TGCAGCATACCCTGGACAGGGAACTATGGCTACACCTTC.

This clonotype was seen repeatedly, ten times or more. The V gene is TRBV28, the J gene TRBJ1-1; tentatively, D is TRBD1 (5 bases). The V gene lost 2 bases and the J gene lost 2 bases, with 9 bases spanning the gap. Germline V gene sequence: CDR1 MDHEN, CDR2 SYDVKM. The CDR3 runs to 14 residues. CDR3 sequence reads: CASSLGGPNTEAFF. The DNA of the CDR3 is TGTGCCAGCAGTTTAGGGGGACCCAACACTGAAGCTTTCTTT.

Comment on this clonotype: This CDR3 fails to terminate in the conserved phenylalanine or tryptophan, so it likely reflects a read error. J is TRBJ2-5 and V is TRBV11-3; 8 positions match TRBD2. This CDR3 region has 13 residues. CDR1 SGHNT and CDR2 YENEEA come from the germline V gene. V trimming: 0 bases; J trimming: 9 bases; junction bases outside the gene matches: 3. CDR3 region: CASSLDRGGSQYL. In DNA, the CDR3 is TGTGCCAGCAGCTTAGATCGGGGGGGATCCCAGTACCTC.

Concerning this clonotype: A read error may produce the germline difference seen at one junction end. The chain carries TRBV28 and TRBJ2-5; no firm D call. CDR3 size: 16 residues. Germline V gives CDR1 MDHEN, CDR2 SYDVKM. The CDR3 coding sequence is TGTACCAGCAGCAGAGCCGGGTCCCCCGAGCAAGAGACCCAGTACTTC. Amino acid sequence: CTSSRAGSPEQETQYF.

This clonotype is a singleton in its sample. One junction end disagrees with the germline gene, perhaps due to a read error. This rearrangement joins TRBV6-5 to TRBJ2-2; a possible D gene is TRBD2 (5 bases). This CDR3 contains 16 residues. Germline V CDR1 and CDR2: MNHEY, SVGAGI. The CDR3 DNA sequence: TGTGCCAGCAACTGGGCCCGAGGGAGAAGCACCGGGGAACTGTTTTTT. Protein sequence: CASNWARGRSTGELFF.

Details on this clonotype: At one of its ends the junction is not consistent with the germline gene, which may arise from a read error. V usage is TRBV29-1 and J usage is TRBJ1-1; TRBD1 agrees at 8 bases. Germline loops: CDR1 SQVTM, CDR2 ANQGSEA. This CDR3 spans 15 amino acids. This CDR3 is CIVDWPGGWNIEAFF. The CDR3 DNA follows: TGCATCGTTGATTGGCCAGGGGGCTGGAACATTGAAGCTTTCTTT.

A remark on this clonotype: It is likely a read error, because the conserved phenylalanine at the end of the CDR3 is missing. The chain links TRBV5-6 to TRBJ1-6, with 7 bases that match TRBD1. This CDR3 has 16 amino acids. The germline V gene has CDR1 SGHDT and CDR2 YYEEEE. V dropped 0 bases and J dropped 5; count of bases not matched to a gene: 5. The CDR3 bases are TGTGCCAGCAGCTTGGCTGCGGGACAGAATAATTCACCCCTCCACTAT. It is translated as CASSLAAGQNNSPLHY.

This clonotype occurred once. At one of its ends the junction is not consistent with the germline gene, which may arise from a read error. The chain has TRBV6-6 and TRBJ2-7, with D perhaps given as TRBD1 or TRBD2 (5 bases each). In germline, CDR1 is MNHNY, CDR2 SVGAGI (reference sequence). This CDR3 region has 13 residues. The CDR3: CASGYSRGYERYF. Written as DNA, the CDR3 is TGTGCCAGTGGTTACTCACGGGGCTACGAGCGGTACTTC.

Remarks on this clonotype: Here the CDR3 omits its conserved ending phenylalanine or tryptophan, so a read error is the likely source. V is TRBV5-4 and J is TRBJ2-1; D may correspond to TRBD1 or TRBD2 (7 bases each). Germline lookup yields CDR1 SGHNT and CDR2 YYREEE (reference sequence). The CDR3 is made up of 15 amino acids. The CDR3 loop is CAISFGGRGGNEQFY. CDR3 bases: TGTGCCATCAGCTTTGGGGGCAGGGGGGGGAATGAGCAGTTCTAC.

Worth noting for this clonotype: Relative to the germline gene, one junction end is altered; a read error may explain this. The V call is TRBV14, the J call TRBJ2-5, with TRBD2 identical over 14 bases. In germline, CDR1 is SGHDN, CDR2 FVKESK. The CDR3 is made up of 16 amino acids. The CDR3, as DNA: TGTGCCAGTAGCCACTGGACTAGCGGGAGGCAAGAGACCCAGTACTTC. Protein product: CASSHWTSGRQETQYF. Supplemented by reference TRBV14 and TRBJ2-5, the full variable domain reads EAGVTQFPSHSVIEKGQTVTLRCDPISGHDNLYWYRRVMGKEIKFLLHFVKESKQDESGMPNNRFLAERTGGTYSTLKVQPAELEDSGVYFCASSHWTSGRQETQYFGPGTRLLVL.

In the case of this clonotype: A read error may account for a junction end that differs from germline. The V gene is TRBV6-5, the J gene TRBJ1-2; the D is unclear. Germline CDR1 is MNHEY and CDR2 is SVGAGI. The CDR3 has 16 residues. The CDR3 DNA follows: TGTGTCAGCAGTTACTCGCACAGACCCGCTAACTATCGATACACCTTC. Protein product: CVSSYSHRPANYRYTF.

With regard to this clonotype: A read error may account for a junction end that differs from germline. The gene calls are TRBV4-3 and TRBJ1-4; D is unresolved. The CDR3 consists of 13 residues. CDR1 and CDR2 from the germline V gene are LGHNA and YSLEER. The CDR3 spells CASSQGANEKQFF. CDR3 nucleotide sequence: TGCGCCAGCAGTCAAGGCGCTAATGAAAAACAGTTTTTT.

This clonotype turned up a few times. The chain uses TRBV11-2 and TRBJ2-7; D may match TRBD1 or TRBD2 (6 bases each). CDR1 is SGHAT, CDR2 FQNNGV, per germline. The V end lost 2 bases, the J end lost 6 bases, and 14 bases lay between the germline ends. The CDR3 consists of 14 residues. The CDR3 coding sequence is TGTGCCAGCAGCTTATGGACAGCGGGTGGCGAGCAGTACTTC. Protein product: CASSLWTAGGEQYF. Complete variable domain (other parts from reference TRBV11-2 and TRBJ2-7): EAGVAQSPRYKIIEKRQSVAFWCNPISGHATLYWYQQILGQGPKLLIQFQNNGVVDDSQLPKDRFSAERLKGVDSTLKIQPAKLEDSAVYLCASSLWTAGGEQYFGPGTRLTVT.

As to this clonotype: An end of the junction does not agree with germline; a read error may underlie this. The chain has TRBV11-2 and TRBJ2-3; a possible D gene is TRBD1 (5 bases). The germline CDR1 and CDR2 sequences are SGHAT and FQNNGV. There are 14 residues in the CDR3. The CDR3 nucleotides read TGTGCCAGCATCTTAACCCCAGGGTCAAGTACGCAGTATTTT. Protein: CASILTPGSSTQYF.

For this clonotype: Without the conserved terminal phenylalanine or tryptophan, this CDR3 likely stems from a read error. V usage is TRBV6-5 and J usage is TRBJ1-5, with 7 bases identical to TRBD1. Trimming cost V 6 bases and J 4 bases; bases outside gene matches: 9. In germline, CDR1 is MNHEY, CDR2 SVGAGI. There are 15 residues in the CDR3. The CDR3, as DNA: TGTGCCAGCAGCAACAGGGGAGCGAGTAATCAGCCCCAGCATTCT. Translation gives CASSNRGASNQPQHS.

Note on this clonotype: The conserved phenylalanine or tryptophan normally closing the CDR3 is absent here, so this likely arose from a read error. This chain uses TRBV12-3 or TRBV12-4 with TRBJ2-7; 7 bases match TRBD2. The CDR3 sequence is 15 residues long. The CDR3 spells CASSLVSSGNYEQYL. Written as DNA, the CDR3 is TGTGCTAGCAGTTTAGTTTCTAGCGGAAACTACGAGCAGTACTTA.

This clonotype has just a few counts. Germline and junction disagree at one end, which may indicate a read error. The chain uses TRBV10-3 and TRBJ2-1; tentatively, D is TRBD1 (7 bases). The germline CDR1 and CDR2 sequences are ENHRY and SYGVKD. The CDR3 contains 18 residues. The CDR3 DNA follows: TGTGCCATCAGTTCCAATTCCTCGCAGGGGGGAACCTACAATGAGCAGTTATTC. Translating it yields CAISSNSSQGGTYNEQLF.